This T cell receptor (beta chain) was profiled in a study of blood T cell repertoires in COVID-19. For the study at large: Samples representing acute and convalescent COVID-19 were sourced from the United States, Italy and Spain. Nucleic acid was either cDNA or gDNA, and it came from T cells, B-cell-depleted T cells, or PBMCs.

With 5 bases clipped from V and 4 bases from J, the junction kept 7 bases outside the gene matches. Germline V lookup: CDR1 SGHTA, CDR2 FQGNSA. The CDR3 loop spans 14 amino acids. Libraries were prepared by immunoSEQ multiplex PCR; TCRdb keeps only in-frame clonotypes and omits some of them. The data hold 240,000 or so clones, with 85% to 90% observed a single time. The clonotype comes from a man aged 55 to 70 with acute or convalescent COVID-19. The material sequenced was peripheral blood. The chain combines TRBV7-2 with TRBJ1-1, with 7 positions matching TRBD1. CDR3 nucleotides: TGTGCCAGCAGCACCCGACAGGGAAGCACTGAAGCTTTCTTT. Translated, it gives CASSTRQGSTEAFF.